The clone carrying this T cell receptor (beta chain) was seen a handful of times. Its antigen is not identified. Unique molecular identifiers had been added to the TCR beta cDNA libraries. T cells numbering 1 to 10 million yielded approximately 500,000 cDNA molecules. Using its own MiXCR run on the PCR reads, TCRdb lists one record per CDR3 protein. The table records 800,000 to 950,000 distinct CDR3 sequences, approximately 50% of them present only once. The data were taken from a study of post-analysis software for immune sequencing data. Study-level findings and limits: Controls had significantly higher normalized Chao1 diversity than multiple sclerosis patients. There were a few TRBV segments more frequent in patients than controls, and TRBV5-6, TRBV5-1 and TRBV20-1 were among them.

The germline V gene has CDR1 SNHLY and CDR2 FYNNEI. Trimming shortened V by 6 bases and J by 1 base, and 12 bases separated the two germline ends. The CDR3 has 14 residues. This TCR was sampled from a girl aged 10 to 17 with multiple sclerosis. The chain carries TRBV2 and TRBJ1-1; possibly TRBD1 for D (6 bases). The sample consisted of blood. The CDR3 DNA follows: TGTGCCAGCAGCCTCCGGACAGCGAACACTGAAGCTTTCTTT. It specifies CASSLRTANTEAFF.